These T cell receptor beta chains were read from a single sample in a study of blood T cell repertoires in COVID-19. The method was immunoSEQ multiplex PCR; TCRdb's version includes in-frame clones alone and lacks a portion of them. There are roughly 180,000 clones in the sample; roughly 80% occur only once, and approximately 11% lies in the top ten. Sequencing was carried out using peripheral blood. These receptors were obtained from a woman aged 40 to 55 with COVID-19, enrolled during active disease. CDR3s include the opening cysteine and the closing phenylalanine or tryptophan. A D gene is named only where the DNA matches it firmly. Size is stated for part of the rows, as once, few or many counts, or as a class when the clone is expanded.

D: TRBD2
V: TRBV11-2
J: TRBJ2-1
size: NA
DNA: TGTGCCAGCAGCTTAGCCTCCCTAGCGGGTCGAGAGCAGTTCTTC
CDR3: CASSLASLAGREQFF

D: NA
V: TRBV10-1
J: TRBJ1-1
size: NA
DNA: TGCGCCAGTAGCCAGGACTCTTTTCGGACTGAAGCTTTCTTT
CDR3: CASSQDSFRTEAFF

D: NA
V: TRBV20-1
J: TRBJ2-7
size: few
DNA: TGCAGCGCTAGTGAAATCGACGAGCAGTACTTC
CDR3: CSASEIDEQYF

D: NA
V: TRBV5-1
J: TRBJ1-1
size: NA
DNA: TGCGCCAGCAGCGTACAGGGTAACACTGAAGCTTTCTTT
CDR3: CASSVQGNTEAFF

D: NA
V: TRBV18
J: TRBJ1-3
size: once
DNA: TGTGCCAGCTCGCGACAACAGGAACTGAGCTCTGGAAACACCATATATTTT
CDR3: CASSRQQELSSGNTIYF

D: NA
V: TRBV27
J: TRBJ2-7
size: NA
DNA: TGTGCCAGCAGTCCTTGGGGCCGCGCCTACGAGCAGTACTTC
CDR3: CASSPWGRAYEQYF

D: NA
V: TRBV7-9
J: TRBJ1-2
size: NA
DNA: TGTGCCAGCAGCTTACCAGGACAGTCTCGCTACACCTTC
CDR3: CASSLPGQSRYTF

D: NA
V: TRBV19
J: TRBJ2-5
size: NA
DNA: TGTGCCAGTAGTAGCCGACAGGAAGAGACCCAGTACTTC
CDR3: CASSSRQEETQYF

D: NA
V: TRBV9
J: TRBJ1-5
size: NA
DNA: TGTGCCAGCAGCGTGACGACCGGGTCGCCCCAGCATTTT
CDR3: CASSVTTGSPQHF

D: NA
V: TRBV2
J: TRBJ2-5
size: NA
DNA: TGTGCCAGCAGTGTATCGCAACTGCGGGAAGAGACCCAGTACTTC
CDR3: CASSVSQLREETQYF

D: TRBD1
V: TRBV7-8
J: TRBJ2-7
size: NA
DNA: TGTGCCAGCAGCTCCGAAGACAGGGGACTTTACGAGCAGTACTTC
CDR3: CASSSEDRGLYEQYF

D: NA
V: TRBV5-1
J: TRBJ2-2
size: NA
DNA: TGCGCCAGCAGCTTCTCAGACACCGGGGAGCTGTTTTTT
CDR3: CASSFSDTGELFF

D: NA
V: TRBV7-8
J: TRBJ1-3
size: NA
DNA: TGTGCCAGCAGCTTAGCCCTGTTAAACTCTGGAAACACCATATATTTT
CDR3: CASSLALLNSGNTIYF

D: TRBD2
V: TRBV7-7
J: TRBJ2-7
size: NA
DNA: TGTGCTAGCAGCTTAGCGGGAGGATACGAGCAGTACTTC
CDR3: CASSLAGGYEQYF

D: TRBD1
V: TRBV2
J: TRBJ2-2
size: few
DNA: TGTGCCAGCAAGGGGACAGAACCTCCTACCGGGGAGCTGTTTTTT
CDR3: CASKGTEPPTGELFF

D: TRBD1
V: TRBV6-5
J: TRBJ1-5
size: few
DNA: TGTGCCACCCGGGACAGGGGGGGTAGCAATCAGCCCCAGCATTTT
CDR3: CATRDRGGSNQPQHF

D: TRBD1
V: TRBV6-5
J: TRBJ2-7
size: NA
DNA: TGTGCCAGCAGCTCGACAGGGGGGAGGGAGCAGTACTTC
CDR3: CASSSTGGREQYF

D: NA
V: TRBV4-1
J: TRBJ1-1
size: once
DNA: TGCGCCAGCAGCCAGATAGGGGGGAACACTGAAGCTTTCTTT
CDR3: CASSQIGGNTEAFF

D: NA
V: TRBV6-1
J: TRBJ1-1
size: NA
DNA: TGTGCCAGCAGTGAAGCGCGAGGGATGAACACTGAAGCTTTCTTT
CDR3: CASSEARGMNTEAFF

D: NA
V: TRBV4-1
J: TRBJ1-3
size: NA
DNA: TGCGCCAGCAGCCAAACAGTCCTAAAGGGAAACACCATATATTTT
CDR3: CASSQTVLKGNTIYF

D: NA
V: TRBV30
J: TRBJ2-3
size: NA
DNA: TGTGCCTGGAGAAGGAACAGTCGCACAGATACGCAGTATTTT
CDR3: CAWRRNSRTDTQYF

D: TRBD1
V: TRBV2
J: TRBJ1-2
size: NA
DNA: TGTGCCAGCAGTGAATCGGCAGGGGGATCCTATGGCTACACCTTC
CDR3: CASSESAGGSYGYTF

D: NA
V: TRBV7-3
J: TRBJ2-5
size: NA
DNA: TGTGCCAGCAGCCCTGGTCAGGAAGAGACCCAGTACTTC
CDR3: CASSPGQEETQYF

D: TRBD2
V: TRBV19
J: TRBJ2-7
size: NA
DNA: TGTGCCAGTAGTATCCCGGGACTAGCGGACTACGAGCAGTACTTC
CDR3: CASSIPGLADYEQYF